Presented here are 18 T cell receptor beta chains from one specimen sequenced in a study of blood T cells in healthy people across ages. The second PCR ran 7 to 11 cycles with a sample-barcoded 5' primer and J-beta primers. From the 5' RACE reads, TCRdb called clonotypes with MiXCR, one entry per CDR3 protein. The sample has under 2 million distinct CDR3 sequences, about 35% seen once. Sample: blood. The receptors here all came from a woman between 25 and 40 years old in good health.

Only a few counts were recorded for this clonotype. This chain uses TRBV28 with TRBJ2-5; D not resolved. Trimming stripped 6 bases from V and 9 bases from J, with 14 bases between. Germline V gene sequence: CDR1 MDHEN, CDR2 SYDVKM. CDR3 length: 12 residues. The CDR3 protein is CASSPRRAAQYF. CDR3 nucleotide sequence: TGTGCCAGCAGCCCCCGCCGTGCGGCCCAGTACTTC.

V and J are TRBV9 and TRBJ2-3; TRBD2 might be the D (6 bases). Trimming took off 0 bases at V and 2 bases at J, with 13 bases between the two ends. Germline-derived CDR1 and CDR2 are SGDLS and YYNGEE. This CDR3 is built from 16 residues. The CDR3 region has the DNA TGTGCCAGCAGCGTAGACGGGAGAGGGTACACAGATACGCAGTATTTT. This gives the protein CASSVDGRGYTDTQYF.

This clonotype was counted only a few times. The genes are TRBV5-1 and TRBJ2-3; D unclear. Germline CDR1 and CDR2: SGHRS and YFSETQ. V was clipped by 3 bases and J by 0 bases, with 8 bases between them. This CDR3 comprises 14 residues. CDR3 nucleotide sequence: TGCGCCAGCAGCTCACAGACTAGCACAGATACGCAGTATTTT. Amino acids: CASSSQTSTDTQYF.

Only a few counts were recorded for this clonotype. The chain couples TRBV5-1 to TRBJ2-7; no clear D. Trimming stripped 0 bases from V and 5 bases from J, with 9 bases between. The germline V gene encodes CDR1 SGHRS and CDR2 YFSETQ. The CDR3 runs to 13 residues. DNA of the CDR3: TGCGCCAGCAGCTTGGAGGTTCGGAACGAGCAGTACTTC. Translation: CASSLEVRNEQYF.

This rearrangement joins TRBV9 to TRBJ1-2; D remains unclear. V lost 3 bases and J 3 bases, leaving 6 bases between the germline ends. Looked up from germline, CDR1 is SGDLS and CDR2 is YYNGEE. There are 12 residues in the CDR3. CDR3 sequence: CASSGVDYGYTF. CDR3 nucleotide sequence: TGTGCCAGCAGCGGGGTGGACTATGGCTACACCTTC.

This clonotype was detected a few times. This CDR3 reads CASSLASGYSYEQYF. The CDR3 DNA sequence: TGTGCCAGCAGCTTAGCTAGCGGGTACTCCTACGAGCAGTACTTC. This chain joins TRBV7-9 and TRBJ2-7; 7 bases align to TRBD2. The germline CDR1 and CDR2 sequences are SEHNR and FQNEAQ (reference sequence). Unmatched junction bases numbered 2, after V lost 0 bases and J lost 0 bases. This CDR3 contains 15 residues.

The genes are TRBV14 and TRBJ2-5, with D unclear. From germline, CDR1 is SGHDN and CDR2 FVKESK. V was shortened by 0 bases and J by 13 bases, with 12 bases between the two germline ends. The CDR3 consists of 12 residues. The CDR3 DNA reads as TGTGCCAGCAGCCAAGAAGGCGTCCGGGCGTACTTC. This translates into CASSQEGVRAYF.

This chain uses TRBV9 with TRBJ2-5; no definite D call. This CDR3 spans 18 amino acids. In germline, CDR1 is SGDLS, CDR2 YYNGEE. Trimming took 0 bases from V and 1 from J, leaving 19 bases between them. The CDR3 nucleotides read TGTGCCAGCAGCGTAGGTTACCGACGCCAGGACCGCCAAGAGACCCAGTACTTC. Translating gives CASSVGYRRQDRQETQYF. Filled out from reference TRBV9 and TRBJ2-5, the complete variable domain reads DSGVTQTPKHLITATGQRVTLRCSPRSGDLSVYWYQQSLDQGLQFLIQYYNGEERAKGNILERFSAQQFPDLHSELNLSSLELGDSALYFCASSVGYRRQDRQETQYFGPGTRLLVL.

This clonotype appeared a few times. The V gene is TRBV20-1, the J gene TRBJ2-1, with 12 nucleotides matching TRBD2. Germline assignment: CDR1 DFQATT and CDR2 SNEGSKA (reference sequence). V shed 2 bases and J 4 bases; nucleotides not matched to a gene: 3. This CDR3 has 15 residues. The DNA for the CDR3 is TGCAGTGCTAGACCTAGCGGGAGGGCATACAATGAGCAGTTCTTC. Translating it yields CSARPSGRAYNEQFF.

The CDR3 protein is CASSLGRVSTYEQYF. DNA of the CDR3: TGCGCCAGCAGCTTGGGCAGGGTTTCAACCTACGAGCAGTACTTC. This chain uses TRBV5-1 with TRBJ2-7; TRBD1 is a possible D gene (5 bases). The V end was cut by 0 bases, the J end by 2 bases, with 12 bases between. Germline CDR1 is SGHRS and CDR2 is YFSETQ. The CDR3 sequence is 15 residues long.

The gene calls are TRBV9 and TRBJ1-6, with 7 bases fitting TRBD1. Germline V gene lookup returns CDR1 SGDLS and CDR2 YYNGEE. The CDR3 loop spans 15 amino acids. The junction had 4 bases not matched to a gene; V was cut back by 0 bases and J by 7 bases. CDR3 in amino acids: CASSVDPGGNSPLHF. CDR3 in DNA: TGTGCCAGCAGCGTAGACCCAGGGGGAAATTCACCCCTCCACTTT.

This clonotype came up many times. The chain carries TRBV28 and TRBJ2-7; D is unresolved. The V gene's germline CDR1 is MDHEN and CDR2 SYDVKM. V lost 1 base and J lost 0, with 13 bases in between. This CDR3 spans 16 amino acids. The CDR3 nucleotides are TGTGCCAGCAGTTTATCCCATACCATACGCTCCTACGAGCAGTACTTC. Amino acid sequence: CASSLSHTIRSYEQYF.

This clonotype was detected a few times. The chain has TRBV7-2 and TRBJ2-3, with unresolved D. The CDR3 runs to 15 residues. Per germline, CDR1 SGHTA and CDR2 FQGNSA. V was pared by 1 base and J by 3 bases, with 11 bases between. Here the CDR3 reads CASSLGSLGTDTQYF. The CDR3, as DNA: TGTGCCAGCAGCTTAGGGTCGTTAGGGACAGATACGCAGTATTTT. Full variable domain (missing parts from reference TRBV7-2 and TRBJ2-3): GAGVSQSPSNKVTEKGKDVELRCDPISGHTALYWYRQSLGQGLEFLIYFQGNSAPDKSGLPSDRFSAERTGGSVSTLTIQRTQQEDSAVYLCASSLGSLGTDTQYFGPGTRLTVL.

The chain links TRBV4-1 to TRBJ2-1; the match to TRBD2 covers 8 bases. This CDR3 has 15 amino acids. Trimming removed 1 base from V and 7 bases from J; junction bases left unmatched: 6. Germline V gives CDR1 MGHRA, CDR2 YSYEKL. The CDR3 sequence: CASSQVGRASNEQFF. CDR3 nucleotides: TGCGCCAGCAGCCAAGTCGGGAGGGCCAGTAATGAGCAGTTCTTC.

This chain links TRBV27 with TRBJ2-2, with 8 bases lining up with TRBD1. Germline V gene lookup returns CDR1 MNHEY and CDR2 SMNVEV (reference sequence). This CDR3 region has 15 residues. J was trimmed by 6 bases and V by 5 bases; bases with no gene match: 8. CDR3 amino acids: CASSPLGQAAGELFF. CDR3 sequence (DNA): TGTGCCAGCAGTCCGCTGGGACAGGCAGCCGGGGAGCTGTTTTTT.

The chain carries TRBV4-2 and TRBJ1-1; 8 bases agree with TRBD1. CDR1 is LGHNA and CDR2 is YNFKEQ in the germline V gene. J lost 2 bases, V lost 1 base, and 3 bases had no gene match. The CDR3 runs 15 residues. CDR3 sequence: CASSQATGANTEAFF. The CDR3 DNA is TGTGCCAGCAGCCAAGCGACAGGGGCAAACACTGAAGCTTTCTTT.

The chain couples TRBV20-1 to TRBJ2-3; possibly TRBD2 for D (5 bases). Germline assignment: CDR1 DFQATT and CDR2 SNEGSKA (reference sequence). Trimming stripped 3 bases from V and 1 base from J, with 11 bases between. There are 14 residues in the CDR3. CDR3 nucleotides: TGCAGTGCTAGTCCCCTAGCCCGCACAGATACGCAGTATTTT. Its translation is CSASPLARTDTQYF.

A word on this clonotype: The germline gene is not matched at one end of the junction; a read error may be the cause. The V gene is TRBV10-3, the J gene TRBJ1-5; tentative D call: TRBD1 (6 bases). Germline V lookup: CDR1 ENHRY, CDR2 SYGVKD. The CDR3 is made up of 14 amino acids. Here the CDR3 reads CAISESGGGQPQHF. CDR3 DNA sequence: TGTGCCATTAGTGAGTCTGGGGGCGGGCAGCCCCAGCATTTT.